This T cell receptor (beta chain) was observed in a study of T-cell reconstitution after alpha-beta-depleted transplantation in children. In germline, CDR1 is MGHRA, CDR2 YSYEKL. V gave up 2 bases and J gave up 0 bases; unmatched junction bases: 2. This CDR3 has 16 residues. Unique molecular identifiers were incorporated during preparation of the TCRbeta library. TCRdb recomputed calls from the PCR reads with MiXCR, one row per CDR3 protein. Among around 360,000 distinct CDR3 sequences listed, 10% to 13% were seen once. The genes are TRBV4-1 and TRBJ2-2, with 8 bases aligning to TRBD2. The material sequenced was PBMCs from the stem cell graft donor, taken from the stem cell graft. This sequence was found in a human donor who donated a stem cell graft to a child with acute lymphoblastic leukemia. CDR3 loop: CASSQLLAANTGELFF. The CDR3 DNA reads TGCGCCAGCAGCCAACTACTAGCGGCGAACACCGGGGAGCTGTTTTTT.